This T cell receptor beta chain was sequenced during a study of control samples from healthy donors and cancer patients. The repertoire was sequenced with immunoSEQ multiplex PCR; TCRdb's copy has only in-frame clones and lacks some. The table shows about 150,000 clones, with roughly 93% occurring only once. This sequence originates from a man aged 18 to 29 in good health. Sequencing was carried out using blood.

Here the CDR3 DNA reads TGCGCCAGCAGCCTAATAGCGGGGACAGGGGAGACCCAGTACTTC. Protein: CASSLIAGTGETQYF. V and J are TRBV4-1 and TRBJ2-5; D is possibly TRBD1 (9 bases). V lost 4 bases, J lost 5 bases, and 17 bases lay in between. This CDR3 comprises 15 residues. CDR1 and CDR2 from the germline V gene are MGHRA and YSYEKL.